The rows below give T cell receptor delta chains drawn from one sample of a study of human gamma delta and Vdelta1 T cells. TCRdb re-identified clones in the PCR reads via CATT. The sample lists about 6,300 delta-chain clones; 40% to 50% were seen once. Their recognized antigens are unknown. Sequences were obtained from Vdelta1 gamma-delta T cells from blood grown in culture (DOT cells). These receptor sequences come from a human donor in good health. Both conserved end residues are part of each CDR3. A D gene is named only where the DNA matches it firmly. Size tells how often a clone was seen (once, few, many) or the class of an expanded clone, and some rows leave it out.

D gene	V gene	clone size	J gene	CDR3 DNA	CDR3 protein
TRDD3	TRDV1	.	TRDJ1	TGTGCTCTTGGGGAATGGGGGTTTGGTCCTGGGGGGACCGATAAACTCATCTTT	CALGEWGFGPGGTDKLIF
.	TRDV1	medium-sized	TRDJ1	TGTGCTCTTGGGGAAACAAGGGGGGGGTACACCGATAAACTCATCTTT	CALGETRGGYTDKLIF
TRDD3	TRDV1	.	TRDJ1	TGTGCTCTTGGGGAGCTAGTCTCCCCTGCTGGGGGATTCAGCACCGATAAACTCATCTTT	CALGELVSPAGGFSTDKLIF
.	TRDV1	.	TRDJ1	TGTGCTCTTGGGGAACTCTCCGCTTACACTGGCACCGATAAACTCATCTTT	CALGELSAYTGTDKLIF
TRDD3	TRDV1	once	TRDJ1	TGTGCTCTTGGGGAACCCTCCGGGACCAGCAGACGTACTGGGGGATACTCCTCGGTTAGACTCATCTTT	CALGEPSGTSRRTGGYSSVRLIF
TRDD3	TRDV1	few	TRDJ1	TGTGCTCTTGGGGAACTGCGGCTCCTTAGCGTACTGGGGGATACGCGGGGTAAACTCATCTTT	CALGELRLLSVLGDTRGKLIF
TRDD3	TRDV1	.	TRDJ2	TGTGCTCTTGGGGAACTTCTTCCATACAATCTCGGGACTGGGGGATACGTGACAGCACAACTCTTCTTT	CALGELLPYNLGTGGYVTAQLFF
.	TRDV1	.	TRDJ1	TGTGCTCTTGGGGAACTTTCGCCAATCACCGATAAACTCATCTTT	CALGELSPITDKLIF
.	TRDV1	.	TRDJ1	TGTGCTCTTGGGGAACTCCCCAGAGCCTTCCTACGCATTCAGGCTGGGGGACGGTACACCGATAAACTCATCTTT	CALGELPRAFLRIQAGGRYTDKLIF
.	TRDV1	large	TRDJ1	TGTGCTCTTGGGGAACTATTGGCAGATACCTACCGTCGCTGGGACACCGATAAACTCATCTTT	CALGELLADTYRRWDTDKLIF
TRDD3	TRDV1	few	TRDJ1	TGTGCTCTTGGGAGCACTACGTCCTCTCGTACTGGGGGATACGAGGCGGACGATAAACTCATCTTT	CALGSTTSSRTGGYEADDKLIF
.	TRDV1	.	TRDJ1	TGTGCTCTTGGGGAACCTATTAAGGGCTGGGAGTACACCGATAAACTCATCTTT	CALGEPIKGWEYTDKLIF
TRDD3	TRDV1	.	TRDJ1	TGTGCTCTTGGGGAACTAGCCCTAAAGGGGGATACGCCAAAACGTTACACCGATAAACTCATCTTT	CALGELALKGDTPKRYTDKLIF
TRDD3	TRDV1	hyperexpanded	TRDJ1	TGTGCTCTTGACCAAGGGTCCGGGGGATACCTAAAGAGCACCGATAAACTCATCTTT	CALDQGSGGYLKSTDKLIF
TRDD3	TRDV1	few	TRDJ1	TGTGCTCTTGGGGAATCCCTCCTACGGGGTACTGGGGGATCCTTCGTCACCGATAAACTCATCTTT	CALGESLLRGTGGSFVTDKLIF
TRDD3	TRDV1	.	TRDJ1	TGTGCTCTTGGGGAACTAGCTCCTCCTGACTGGGGGATAGGGGGAACCGATAAACTCATCTTT	CALGELAPPDWGIGGTDKLIF
.	TRDV1	.	TRDJ1	TGTGCTCTTGGGGCCATCCCAGCCAACTGGGATTACACCGATAAACCCATCTTT	CALGAIPANWDYTDKPIF
TRDD3	TRDV1	.	TRDJ1	TGTGCTCTTGGTGGTCCTAACCGGTACTGGGGGATACTGCCCTACACCGATAAACTCATCTTT	CALGGPNRYWGILPYTDKLIF
.	TRDV1	.	TRDJ1	TGTGCTCTTGGGGAACGAGGGGGGGGCTCGGGAAAAGATAAACTCATCTTT	CALGERGGGSGKDKLIF
.	TRDV1	.	TRDJ1	TGTGCTCTAGGGGGGCTGTACACCGATAAACTCATCTTT	CALGGLYTDKLIF
TRDD3	TRDV1	.	TRDJ1	TGTGCTCTTGGGGAAATAAGTACGGGGCACAATACTGGGGGGATACAAACCGATAAACTCATCTTT	CALGEISTGHNTGGIQTDKLIF
TRDD3	TRDV1	few	TRDJ1	TGTGCTCTTGGGAATCCTGGGTACTGGGGGACCTCCTCGTACACCGATAAACTCATCTTT	CALGNPGYWGTSSYTDKLIF
TRDD3	TRDV1	.	TRDJ1	TGTGCTCTTGGGTTACTGGGGGACCCGTACACCGATAAACTCATCTTT	CALGLLGDPYTDKLIF
.	TRDV1	.	TRDJ1	TGTGCTCTTGGGGAAGTGGTTTCCCACGAGTACACCGATAAACTCATCTTT	CALGEVVSHEYTDKLIF
TRDD3	TRDV1	.	TRDJ1	TGTGCTCTTGGGGAACCGTTTGGGTTGCGAGGGGATACAACCGATAAACTCATCTTT	CALGEPFGLRGDTTDKLIF
TRDD3	TRDV1	.	TRDJ4	TGTGCTCTTGGGGAACTAATCACTTCCGTGGGGGATAAAGCCAGACCCCTGATCTTT	CALGELITSVGDKARPLIF
TRDD3	TRDV1	large	TRDJ1	TGTGCTCTTGGTGCACCGCTACTGGGGGACAACTACACCGATAAACTCATCTTT	CALGAPLLGDNYTDKLIF
.	TRDV1	.	TRDJ1	TGTGCTCTTGGGGAACAAACCCACGGGGTCCTACGGGGGCCGTACACCGTTAAACTCATCTTT	CALGEQTHGVLRGPYTVKLIF
.	TRDV1	few	TRDJ1	TGTGCTCTTGGGGAACTAACCCCCCGTCCTACTCCGGAGTACTGGTGCACCGATAAACTCATCTTT	CALGELTPRPTPEYWCTDKLIF
TRDD3	TRDV1	few	TRDJ1	TGTGCTCTTGGGGAACTAGCTAGGTCCCATACTCTGGGGGGTACCGTTGGGACCGATAAACTCATCTTT	CALGELARSHTLGGTVGTDKLIF
TRDD3	TRDV1	few	TRDJ1	TGTGCTCTTGGGGAACTGGGGGAGGGGCCCATACTGGGGGATACCGATAAACTCATCTTT	CALGELGEGPILGDTDKLIF
.	TRDV1	few	TRDJ1	TGTGCTCTTGGGGAACCACCCTCCCCTTCCTACGAGTACTGGGGGGACCTTAAACTCATCTTT	CALGEPPSPSYEYWGDLKLIF
TRDD3	TRDV1	.	TRDJ1	TGTGCTCTTGGGGAACTCTCCTTCCCACATACTGGGGGACCCCCGGGGCAACGCACCGATAAACTCATCTTT	CALGELSFPHTGGPPGQRTDKLIF
.	TRDV1	medium-sized	TRDJ1	TGTGCTCTTGGGTTCCCCAAACTCACTGGGTCACCTGGGGAACTCATCTTT	CALGFPKLTGSPGELIF
TRDD3	TRDV1	few	TRDJ1	TGTGCTCTTGGCCCCACCCAACTACTGGGGGATATCACCGATAAACTCATCTTT	CALGPTQLLGDITDKLIF
.	TRDV1	.	TRDJ2	TGTGCTCTTGGGCAGGGTACCTACGCTCCAACAGCACAACTCTTCTTT	CALGQGTYAPTAQLFF
.	TRDV1	.	TRDJ1	TGTGCTCTTGGGGAACTAGGGCCCGCAACGACGCAGTACACCGATAAACTCATCTTT	CALGELGPATTQYTDKLIF
TRDD3	TRDV1	.	TRDJ1	TGTGCTCTTGGGGAATCGGCTACTGGGGGATACAAGGGGTCGTACACCGATAAACTCATCTTT	CALGESATGGYKGSYTDKLIF
TRDD2	TRDV1	.	TRDJ1	TGTGCTCTTGGGGAACCGCGCCTTCCTCGATTCCAAGGGGGTCTACTCATCTTT	CALGEPRLPRFQGGLLIF
TRDD3	TRDV1	.	TRDJ1	TGTGCTCTTGGGGAAATTAAAGCCTGGGGGGAACTAGAGTACACCAATAAACTCATCTTT	CALGEIKAWGELEYTNKLIF
.	TRDV2	.	TRDJ3	TGTGCCTGTGGGCCCCCCTGGGACACCCGACAGATGTTTTTC	CACGPPWDTRQMFF
TRDD3	TRDV1	.	TRDJ1	TGTGCTCTTGGGTCTTGGGCCAGTGGGGGGATACGGAAGGTTTATGGCACCGATAAACTCATCTTT	CALGSWASGGIRKVYGTDKLIF
TRDD3	TRDV1	once	TRDJ1	TGTGCTCTTGGGGAACAGCCTAGTACTGGGGGATACTTAGCCGATAAACTCATCTTT	CALGEQPSTGGYLADKLIF
.	TRAV29/DV5	.	TRDJ1	.	CSVLLCSKPITLGDTNKLIF
TRDD3	TRDV1	few	TRDJ1	TGTGCTCTTGGGGTCTTAAGCTGGGGGATAGTAGGGTACACCGATAAACTCATCTTT	CALGVLSWGIVGYTDKLIF
.	TRDV1	.	TRDJ1	TGTGCTCTTGGGGAACTAGCCGGGGGACGTGACACCGATAAACTCATCTTT	CALGELAGGRDTDKLIF
TRDD3	TRDV1	few	TRDJ1	TGTGCTCTTGGGGAGCATCCTAGGCCGTTTACTGGGGGTCGGAGCCGGGGGCGCCTTAGCACGCTTAAACTCATCTTT	CALGEHPRPFTGGRSRGRLSTLKLIF
.	TRDV1	.	TRDJ1	TGTGCTCTTGGGGAGCGGCCTTCCACCAGGTACTGGGGTAGGGATAAACTCATCTTT	CALGERPSTRYWGRDKLIF
.	TRDV1	.	TRDJ1	TGTGCTCTTGGGGATTATGGGGTTCCTCAGCTAGGACAGTCTAAACTCATCTTT	CALGDYGVPQLGQSKLIF
.	TRDV1	medium-sized	TRDJ1	TGTGCTCTTGGGGAAGATAACCGAAACGATAAACTCATCTTT	CALGEDNRNDKLIF
.	TRDV1	few	TRDJ1	TGTGCTCTTGGGGAACACCCCCCCCTGGGGATCCTAACCGATAAACTCATCTTT	CALGEHPPLGILTDKLIF
TRDD3	TRDV1	.	TRDJ4	TGTGCTCTTGGGGATTGGTCGAGGCCAGTACTGGGGGATACGCGAAGACCCCTGATCTTT	CALGDWSRPVLGDTRRPLIF
TRDD3	TRDV1	once	TRDJ1	TGTGCTCTTGGGGGTATGAAGGTGGGGGATCCCGCAAACGATAAACTCATCTTT	CALGGMKVGDPANDKLIF
TRDD3	TRDV1	.	TRDJ1	TGTGCTCTTGGGGAACAAAGGGCTATTACTGGGGGACTCCGGGTTGGACTCATCTTT	CALGEQRAITGGLRVGLIF
TRDD3	TRDV1	.	TRDJ1	TGTGCTCTTGGGAACCGGGGTTACCCTAGGGGACTGGGGGGCCCCGATAAACTCATCTTT	CALGNRGYPRGLGGPDKLIF
TRDD3	TRDV1	few	TRDJ1	TGTGCTCTTGGGGATTCCCGACTGGGGGATACAAGCACCGATAAACTCATCTTT	CALGDSRLGDTSTDKLIF
.	TRDV1	few	TRDJ1	TGTGCTCTTGGGGAACTTTTCCCGCTGTGGCCTCCCGAGGAACTCATCTTT	CALGELFPLWPPEELIF
.	TRDV1	.	TRDJ1	TGTGCTCTTGGGGAACTTTTACTTAGCTCACCCTTAGAAACCGATAAACTCATCTTT	CALGELLLSSPLETDKLIF
.	TRDV1	.	TRDJ1	TGTGCTCTTGGGACTCATCCCTTCCTACCCAAAGAACTGGGGGAAAACGATAAACTCATCTTT	CALGTHPFLPKELGENDKLIF